The present T cell receptor beta chain was sequenced within a study of brain T cells in children with intractable seizures. Study-wide points: Pre- and post-surgery blood differed in depth, so pre-surgery absences may be undersampling.

Noted time point: blood from clinic visit 5 months post-surgery; TSC patient then seizure free. The sequenced cases were selected for having the highest brain T cell transcript signatures. The protocol was immunoSEQ multiplex PCR, while the TCRdb copy is restricted to in-frame clones and leaves out a portion. The sample yields a few hundred thousand clones, roughly 93% seen once. As for this clone: Its target is not known.

The CDR3 totals 17 residues. Germline V lookup: CDR1 LNHDA, CDR2 SQIVND (reference sequence). Trimming removed 1 base at V and 1 base at J, with 11 bases between. The starting material was peripheral blood, obtained about 5 months after surgery. The rearrangement uses TRBV19 and TRBJ2-6, with D unresolved. The TCR comes from a boy less than two years old with tuberous sclerosis and intractable seizures. Here the CDR3 reads CASSIVSVASGANVLTF. The CDR3 bases are TGTGCCAGTAGTATAGTTTCGGTGGCTTCTGGGGCCAACGTCCTGACTTTC.